The 22 T cell receptor beta chains below come from one sample, sequenced in a study of cytomegalovirus exposure and HLA in healthy donors. Vbeta (60) and Jbeta (13) primers were used in the PCR. Sequenced by immunoSEQ multiplex PCR; TCRdb stores in-frame clones only, minus some. The listing records around 25,000 clones. The sample was PBMCs. These receptors originate from a male donor in good health and CMV-seropositive.

The CDR3 nucleotides read TGTGCCAGCAGTCAGACAGTATCCTACGAGCAGTACTTC. This translates into CASSQTVSYEQYF. J is TRBJ2-7 and V is TRBV2, with D possibly matching TRBD1 (5 bases). V shed 5 bases and J shed 1 base, with 9 bases lying between them. In germline, CDR1 is SNHLY, CDR2 FYNNEI. This CDR3 comprises 13 residues.

The V gene is TRBV30, the J gene TRBJ1-2; 7 bases are shared with TRBD1. This CDR3 is built from 16 residues. The germline CDR1 and CDR2 sequences are GTSNPN and SVGIG (reference sequence). The V segment lost 3 bases and the J segment 0 bases; nucleotides outside the gene matches: 10. The chain's CDR3 is CAWSPDRRVTNYGYTF. CDR3 in DNA: TGTGCCTGGAGCCCGGACAGGAGGGTCACTAACTATGGCTACACCTTC.

The chain carries TRBV15 and TRBJ2-7; D not certain. CDR3 size: 16 residues. V was pared by 1 base and J by 0 bases, with 13 bases between. Germline lookup yields CDR1 LNHNV and CDR2 YYDKDF (reference sequence). The CDR3 DNA sequence: TGTGCCACCAGCAGAGGGCCGGGTCTCTACTCCTACGAGCAGTACTTC. Protein product: CATSRGPGLYSYEQYF.

This rearrangement joins TRBV28 to TRBJ2-5; tentatively, D is TRBD2 (6 bases). The CDR3 is 15 residues long. From germline, CDR1 is MDHEN and CDR2 SYDVKM. The V end was cut by 7 bases, the J end by 1 base, with 16 bases between. In nucleotides, the CDR3 is TGTGCCAGCACCAGCGGCCTCGGGAGCCAAGAGACCCAGTACTTC. It is translated as CASTSGLGSQETQYF.

The chain couples TRBV2 to TRBJ1-1; the match to TRBD1 covers 7 bases. The CDR3 length is 12 residues. Germline CDR1 SNHLY, CDR2 FYNNEI. The V gene end was trimmed by 6 bases and the J gene end by 12 bases; junction bases not matched to a gene: 10. The CDR3 region has the DNA TGTGCCAGCAGGGAGAGGGGGCACAGATCTTTCTTT. Translated, it gives CASRERGHRSFF.

The chain uses TRBV5-1 and TRBJ2-1, with D uncertain. The CDR3 contains 14 residues. V gave up 0 bases and J gave up 5 bases, with 9 bases separating them. Per germline, CDR1 SGHRS and CDR2 YFSETQ. The CDR3 spells CASSLEGADNEQFF. The DNA for the CDR3 is TGCGCCAGCAGCTTGGAAGGAGCCGACAATGAGCAGTTCTTC.

The gene calls are TRBV5-6 and TRBJ1-2; 7 positions match TRBD1. With 3 bases clipped from V and 5 bases from J, the junction kept 4 bases outside the gene matches. This CDR3 region has 13 residues. Germline values: CDR1 SGHDT, CDR2 YYEEEE. The CDR3 region is CASSSGQLYGYTF. In nucleotides, the CDR3 is TGTGCCAGCAGCTCGGGACAGCTTTATGGCTACACCTTC. Combining the CDR3 with reference TRBV5-6 and TRBJ1-2 gives the whole variable domain DAGVTQSPTHLIKTRGQQVTLRCSPKSGHDTVSWYQQALGQGPQFIFQYYEEEERQRGNFPDRFSGHQFPNYSSELNVNALLLGDSALYLCASSSGQLYGYTFGSGTRLTVV.

The gene calls are TRBV5-1 and TRBJ1-4; 8 bases fit TRBD1. Per the germline V gene, CDR1 is SGHRS and CDR2 is YFSETQ. The CDR3 runs 15 residues. The ends lost 4 bases at V and 7 bases at J; junction bases unmatched: 9. The CDR3 sequence is CASSGWTGRGEKLFF. In DNA form, the CDR3 reads TGCGCCAGCAGCGGGTGGACAGGGAGAGGTGAAAAACTGTTTTTT.

V is TRBV5-1 and J is TRBJ1-2; D gene ambiguous. Germline CDR1 reads SGHRS; CDR2 reads YFSETQ. V lost 0 bases and J lost 4, with 13 bases in between. This CDR3 is 15 amino acids long. The CDR3 here is CASSLVGVLSYGYTF. CDR3 nucleotide sequence: TGCGCCAGCAGCTTGGTCGGGGTACTGAGCTATGGCTACACCTTC.

This sequence joins TRBV30 and TRBJ1-1; tentatively, D is TRBD1 (5 bases). Trimming stripped 0 bases from V and 4 bases from J, with 15 bases between. From germline, CDR1 is GTSNPN and CDR2 SVGIG (reference sequence). The CDR3 covers 15 residues. CDR3 DNA sequence: TGTGCCTGGAGTGTCCAAGTGGGGGGGGGCACTGAAGCTTTCTTT. Protein product: CAWSVQVGGGTEAFF.

The rearrangement uses TRBV18 and TRBJ1-6, with D possibly matching TRBD1 (5 bases). The length of the CDR3 is 16 residues. Germline CDR1 KGHSH, CDR2 LQKENI. Trimming removed 3 bases at V and 5 bases at J, with 14 bases between. The CDR3 is CASSPVSGVDNSPLHF. CDR3 in DNA: TGTGCCAGCTCACCTGTATCGGGGGTGGATAATTCACCCCTCCACTTT.

J is TRBJ2-2 and V is TRBV18; a possible D gene is TRBD1 (6 bases). Trimming removed 1 base at V and 4 bases at J, with 10 bases between. The germline V gene encodes CDR1 KGHSH and CDR2 LQKENI. The CDR3 consists of 15 residues. CDR3 bases: TGTGCCAGCTCACCACAAGGGGGAACCACCGGGGAGCTGTTTTTT. It translates to CASSPQGGTTGELFF. Looking up the rest from reference TRBV18 and TRBJ2-2 gives the full variable domain: NAGVMQNPRHLVRRRGQEARLRCSPMKGHSHVYWYRQLPEEGLKFMVYLQKENIIDESGMPKERFSAEFPKEGPSILRIQQVVRGDSAAYFCASSPQGGTTGELFFGEGSRLTVL.

The rearrangement links TRBV7-8 to TRBJ1-1, with a tentative D call TRBD1 (5 bases). The V gene's germline CDR1 is SGHVS and CDR2 FQNEAQ. V was pared by 3 bases and J by 1 base, with 12 bases between. The CDR3 runs to 15 residues. The CDR3 nucleotides read TGTGCCAGCAGCTTGAGCGGGACGTCGAACACTGAAGCTTTCTTT. Translation: CASSLSGTSNTEAFF.

The gene calls are TRBV5-4 and TRBJ2-7; D possibly corresponds to TRBD2 (6 bases). This CDR3 region has 15 residues. Germline lookup yields CDR1 SGHNT and CDR2 YYREEE (reference sequence). V was clipped by 0 bases and J by 5 bases, with 15 bases between them. CDR3 residues: CASSLVVGEDNEQYF. The DNA of the CDR3 is TGTGCCAGCAGCTTGGTTGTAGGGGAGGACAACGAGCAGTACTTC.

This chain joins TRBV18 and TRBJ1-2; D not resolved. V was cut by 3 bases and J by 3 bases, with 8 bases left in between. This CDR3 has 13 residues. In germline, CDR1 is KGHSH, CDR2 LQKENI. The CDR3 nucleotides are TGTGCCAGCTCACCGGGAGCAGACTATGGCTACACCTTC. Translating gives CASSPGADYGYTF.

The chain recombines TRBV6-5 with TRBJ2-1, with 8 bases matching TRBD1. Germline CDR1 reads MNHEY; CDR2 reads SVGAGI. The V and J ends lost 6 bases and 11 bases, in that order; junction bases with no gene match: 15. This CDR3 comprises 15 residues. CDR3 sequence (DNA): TGTGCCAGCAGCCACAGGGGGAAGTACAATGAGAAGCAGTTCTTC. Translating gives CASSHRGKYNEKQFF.

The genes are TRBV27 and TRBJ2-7; D perhaps matches TRBD2 (6 bases). The CDR3 covers 16 residues. Germline V gives CDR1 MNHEY, CDR2 SMNVEV (reference sequence). V was cut by 1 base and J by 5 bases, with 18 bases left in between. CDR3 amino acids: CASSLYGGPVNHEQYF. Written as DNA, the CDR3 is TGTGCCAGCAGTTTATACGGGGGACCCGTAAACCACGAGCAGTACTTC.

This chain links TRBV30 with TRBJ2-7; D is uncertain. In germline, CDR1 is GTSNPN, CDR2 SVGIG (reference sequence). The germline V and J ends were trimmed by 4 bases and 1 base, with 8 bases remaining between them. CDR3 length: 12 residues. The CDR3 sequence: CAWNSRSYEQYF. CDR3 nucleotides: TGTGCCTGGAACTCCAGGTCCTACGAGCAGTACTTC.

The CDR3 coding sequence is TGTGCCAGCAGCGTAGCTAGGGCAGGGTGGTTCAATGAGCAGTTCTTC. It specifies CASSVARAGWFNEQFF. This sequence joins TRBV9 and TRBJ2-1, with D possibly TRBD1 on 5 matching bases. The V end lost 0 bases, the J end lost 6 bases, and 16 bases lay between the germline ends. The germline V gene encodes CDR1 SGDLS and CDR2 YYNGEE. The CDR3 contains 16 residues.

This rearrangement joins TRBV5-1 to TRBJ1-3; tentatively, D is TRBD1 (5 bases). The V gene's germline CDR1 is SGHRS and CDR2 YFSETQ. This CDR3 is 16 amino acids long. The ends were cut back, 5 bases at V and 0 bases at J, with 15 bases in the middle. Here the CDR3 reads CASSAMGTNSGNTIYF. The CDR3 region has the DNA TGCGCCAGCAGTGCAATGGGGACTAACTCTGGAAACACCATATATTTT.

J is TRBJ1-2 and V is TRBV30, with D perhaps matching TRBD1 (6 bases). The CDR3 is 15 amino acids. V was pared by 2 bases and J by 3 bases, with 16 bases between. Germline V gene sequence: CDR1 GTSNPN, CDR2 SVGIG (reference sequence). CDR3 DNA: TGTGCCTGGAGTCCTGATTCGAACAGGGACTATGGCTACACCTTC. Translating it yields CAWSPDSNRDYGYTF.

The rearrangement uses TRBV25-1 and TRBJ1-6; D ambiguous. This CDR3 spans 16 amino acids. The V gene lost 1 base and the J gene lost 14 bases, with 21 bases spanning the gap. Per the germline V gene, CDR1 is MGHDK and CDR2 is SYGVNS. CDR3 nucleotides: TGTGCCAGCAGTGAATCTGGGGAAGGGAGCGTCAATGCCCTCCACTTT. Translating gives CASSESGEGSVNALHF.